Below are 9 T cell receptor beta chains sequenced from a single sample in a study of blood T cell repertoires in COVID-19. This table comes from immunoSEQ multiplex PCR, and its TCRdb copy is limited to in-frame clones, with some not included. This table has roughly 150,000 clones, roughly 80% appearing once. Material for sequencing was peripheral blood. The receptors were sampled from a man in his 70s with acute or convalescent COVID-19.

The rearrangement uses TRBV5-4 and TRBJ2-3, with 8 bases lining up with TRBD1. Looked up from germline, CDR1 is SGHNT and CDR2 is YYREEE (reference sequence). Trimming cost V 3 bases and J 3 bases; bases outside gene matches: 3. This CDR3 spans 14 amino acids. Here the CDR3 DNA reads TGTGCCAGCAGCTCGCGACAGGGGACAGATACGCAGTATTTT. Its translation is CASSSRQGTDTQYF.

The sample holds a few counts of this clone. In DNA, the CDR3 is TGTGCCAGCAGTTCGCGTGACAGATTTGACGAGCAGTACTTC. Residues: CASSSRDRFDEQYF. The chain has TRBV9 and TRBJ2-7; D might be TRBD1 (5 bases). This CDR3 has 14 residues. The germline V and J ends were trimmed by 5 bases and 5 bases, with 17 bases remaining between them. Germline V CDR1 and CDR2: SGDLS, YYNGEE.

This clone was recorded many times. The rearrangement uses TRBV7-9 and TRBJ2-7; 11 nucleotides align to TRBD1. Germline V gene sequence: CDR1 SEHNR, CDR2 FQNEAQ (reference sequence). V trimming: 5 bases; J trimming: 9 bases; junction bases outside the gene matches: 6. The CDR3 is 13 amino acids. The CDR3 region has the DNA TGTGCCAGCAGCGTGGGACAGGGGGTAAGGCAGTACTTC. As protein: CASSVGQGVRQYF.

This rearrangement joins TRBV7-2 to TRBJ2-7; D might be TRBD1 (5 bases). CDR1 and CDR2 from the germline V gene are SGHTA and FQGNSA. The CDR3 sequence is 15 residues long. V was cut by 5 bases and J by 3 bases, with 17 bases left in between. CDR3 nucleotide sequence: TGTGCCAGCAGCCCCGTCCCCCAGGGTAACTACGAGCAGTACTTC. Translating gives CASSPVPQGNYEQYF.

V is TRBV3-1 (or the pseudogene TRBV3-2) and J is TRBJ1-2; no clear D. CDR3 size: 14 residues. Trimming cost V 1 base and J 3 bases, with 9 bases left between them. In germline, CDR1 is LGHDT, CDR2 YNNKEL (reference sequence). The CDR3 DNA reads TGTGCCAGCAGCCAAGCTGGGAGGGACTATGGCTACACCTTC. Its translation is CASSQAGRDYGYTF.

The chain recombines TRBV5-4 with TRBJ2-3; 10 nucleotides line up with TRBD2. This CDR3 comprises 15 residues. Germline-derived CDR1 and CDR2 are SGHNT and YYREEE (reference sequence). V lost 0 bases to trimming and J lost 6 bases; unmatched junction nucleotides: 4. The CDR3 DNA is TGTGCCAGCAGCTTGGAAGCGGGGGGGACGGATACGCAGTATTTT. Encoded protein: CASSLEAGGTDTQYF.

A few counts support this clone. The chain joins TRBV19 to TRBJ2-1; 9 bases map to TRBD2. V trimming: 8 bases; J trimming: 4 bases; junction bases outside the gene matches: 3. Germline-derived CDR1 and CDR2 are LNHDA and SQIVND (reference sequence). This CDR3 comprises 13 residues. The CDR3 DNA reads as TGTGCCAGTTCCACTAGCGGGTACAATGAGCAGTTCTTC. This encodes CASSTSGYNEQFF. Filled out from reference TRBV19 and TRBJ2-1, the complete variable domain reads DGGITQSPKYLFRKEGQNVTLSCEQNLNHDAMYWYRQDPGQGLRLIYYSQIVNDFQKGDIAEGYSVSREKKESFPLTVTSAQKNPTAFYLCASSTSGYNEQFFGPGTRLTVL.

The J gene is TRBJ1-2, the V gene TRBV7-9; 7 nucleotides agree with TRBD1. CDR3 length equals 13 residues. J lost 8 bases, V lost 1 base, and 4 bases had no gene match. Germline V gene data show CDR1 as SEHNR and CDR2 as FQNEAQ (reference sequence). In DNA, the CDR3 is TGTGCCAGCAGCTTAGGACAGGGAGGCGGCTACACCTTC. It is translated as CASSLGQGGGYTF.

The chain has TRBV19 and TRBJ1-6; D remains unclear. The CDR3 is made up of 15 amino acids. The V end was cut by 6 bases, the J end by 0 bases, with 9 bases between. Germline V gives CDR1 LNHDA, CDR2 SQIVND (reference sequence). CDR3 region: CASSPGSSYNSPLHF. DNA of the CDR3: TGTGCCAGTAGCCCGGGAAGCTCCTATAATTCACCCCTCCACTTT.